This T cell receptor (beta chain) stems from a study of shared clonotypes between healthy human individuals. The protocol was immunoSEQ multiplex PCR, while the TCRdb copy is restricted to in-frame clones and leaves out a portion. The table lists around 1 million clones, approximately 80% of them singletons, with approximately 1.5% in the top ten. This CDR3 is 18 amino acids long. The sequenced sample was memory CD4+ T cells sorted from blood. The subset denotes: CD45RA-negative fraction. The receptor's source is a man aged 18 to 29 in good health. The chain has TRBV21-1 and TRBJ1-6; whether TRBD1, the table's D call, matches the DNA was not checked. TRBV21-1 is a pseudogene segment. The CDR3 DNA is TGTGCCAGCAGCAAAGGCAAGGGAAGAGGACAGCTTGTGTCACCCCTCCACTTT. It codes for CASSKGKGRGQLVSPLHF.